Sequencing of this T cell receptor beta chain was carried out in a study of blood T cells in healthy people across ages. On the study more broadly: In model experiments, template switching was able to capture about one barcoded beta molecule for every two T cells that were present.

The second PCR ran 7 to 11 cycles with a sample-barcoded 5' primer and J-beta primers. TCRdb re-derived calls from the 5' RACE reads in MiXCR, one entry per CDR3 protein. The sample contains approximately 1.5 million distinct CDR3 sequences, about 31% of which appear only once. Total RNA extraction produced at least 6 micrograms (per sample) for the study. This clonotype was seen only once. The sequencing sample was made of blood. The TCR sequence derives from a woman in her thirties in good health.

This CDR3 is CSVSGWMDYTDTQYF. The CDR3 bases are TGCAGTGTTAGCGGATGGATGGACTACACAGATACGCAGTATTTT. V gene TRBV20-1 combines with J gene TRBJ2-3; D possibly corresponds to TRBD2 (6 bases). This CDR3 has 15 amino acids. Germline CDR1 is DFQATT and CDR2 is SNEGSKA (reference sequence). V was pared by 7 bases and J by 2 bases, with 19 bases between.